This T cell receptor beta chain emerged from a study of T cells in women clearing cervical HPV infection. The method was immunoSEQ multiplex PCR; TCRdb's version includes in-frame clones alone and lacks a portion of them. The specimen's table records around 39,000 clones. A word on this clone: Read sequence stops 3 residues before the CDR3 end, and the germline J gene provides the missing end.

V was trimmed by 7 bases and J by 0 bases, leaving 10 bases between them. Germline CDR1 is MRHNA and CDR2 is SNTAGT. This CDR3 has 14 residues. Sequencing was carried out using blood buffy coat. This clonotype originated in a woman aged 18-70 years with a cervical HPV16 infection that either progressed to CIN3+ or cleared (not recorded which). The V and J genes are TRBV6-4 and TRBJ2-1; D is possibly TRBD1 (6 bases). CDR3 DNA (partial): TGTGCCAGCAAACCGGACAGCTCCTACAATGAG. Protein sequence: CASKPDSSYNE. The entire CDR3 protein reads CASKPDSSYNEQFF.